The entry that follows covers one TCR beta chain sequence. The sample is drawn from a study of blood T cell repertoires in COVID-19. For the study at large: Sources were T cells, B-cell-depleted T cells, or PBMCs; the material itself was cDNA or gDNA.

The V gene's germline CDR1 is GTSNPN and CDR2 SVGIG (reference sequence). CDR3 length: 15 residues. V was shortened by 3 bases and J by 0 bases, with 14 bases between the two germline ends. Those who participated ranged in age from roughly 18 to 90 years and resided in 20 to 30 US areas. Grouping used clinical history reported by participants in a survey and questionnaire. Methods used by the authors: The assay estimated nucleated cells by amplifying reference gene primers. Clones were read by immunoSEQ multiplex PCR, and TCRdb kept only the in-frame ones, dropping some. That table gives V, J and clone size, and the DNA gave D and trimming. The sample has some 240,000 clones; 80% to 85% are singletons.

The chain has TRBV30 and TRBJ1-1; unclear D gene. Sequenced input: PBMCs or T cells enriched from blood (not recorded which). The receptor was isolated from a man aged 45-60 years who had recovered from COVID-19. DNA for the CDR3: TGTGCCTGGAGCCGTAATAATTACATGAACACTGAAGCTTTCTTT. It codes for CAWSRNNYMNTEAFF.